This is a list of T cell receptor beta chains from one sample in a study of T cells expressing NK-cell markers. Reprocessing the 5' RACE reads, TCRdb reports a single entry for every CDR3 protein and omits DNA. This listing includes hundreds of thousands of distinct CDR3 sequences. Sequencing was done on a sample of blood T cells: a sorted CD56 or NKG2C T cell subset, CD4+ or CD8+ T cells, or bulk PBMC T cells (not recorded which). The receptors stem from a man between 18 and 29 years old in good health. Each CDR3 is given with its conserved first and last residue.

j_call,cdr3_length,v_call,cdr3_aa
TRBJ1-1,15,TRBV6-5,CASSYSGGMSAEAFF
TRBJ2-3,15,TRBV11-2,CASSDPGVGTDTQYF
TRBJ2-5,13,TRBV12-3/TRBV12-4,CASTKGYQETQYF
TRBJ2-1,14,TRBV20-1,CSAHSERGYNEQFF
TRBJ2-1,14,TRBV7-6,CASSLEQDANEQFF
TRBJ2-1,15,TRBV18,CASSLSGLANNEQFF
TRBJ2-2,16,TRBV11-2,CASSLVASGPTGELFF
TRBJ1-2,13,TRBV6-1,CASSEADRDGYTF
TRBJ1-5,14,TRBV6-5,CASSYSMADQPQHF
TRBJ1-1,15,TRBV7-9,CASSPRGAVDPEAFF
TRBJ2-2,12,TRBV6-5,CATLLNTGELFF
TRBJ2-1,15,TRBV4-1,CASSQERDNYNEQFF
TRBJ1-1,17,TRBV6-1,CASRGFTGGYMNTEAFF
TRBJ1-5,14,TRBV6-1,CASRTQGYNQPQHF
TRBJ2-1,16,TRBV21-1,CASSVRLAGGYNEQFF
TRBJ2-3,15,TRBV5-5,CASSVPSGGTDTQYF
TRBJ1-1,14,TRBV19,CASSIRVGGDEAFF
TRBJ2-6,16,TRBV7-9,CAIITGQGTGANVLTF
TRBJ2-2,19,TRBV10-3,CAISDPGTSGRWNTGELFF
TRBJ2-1,14,TRBV19,CASSYQPEGNEQFF
TRBJ1-1,14,TRBV27,CASTAGQGGTEAFF
TRBJ2-5,15,TRBV6-5,CASSSARGRGETQYF
TRBJ2-1,15,TRBV20-1,CSAPPTSIIYNEQFF
TRBJ2-5,17,TRBV13,CASSSGTEINGFETQYF
TRBJ2-1,16,TRBV12-3/TRBV12-4,CASTPTHGGRYNEQFF
TRBJ2-7,15,TRBV27,CASGDDLRGGYEQYF
TRBJ2-1,11,TRBV19,CASRGWREQFF
TRBJ1-1,12,TRBV11-2,CASSLDSHEAFF
TRBJ1-5,16,TRBV6-2/TRBV6-3,CASSYFGQGGNQPQHF
TRBJ2-1,16,TRBV12-3/TRBV12-4,CASSLAALADSNEQFF
TRBJ2-5,12,TRBV6-6,CASSYSAETQYF
TRBJ2-5,15,TRBV6-5,CASSYSGPGQETQYF
TRBJ2-1,15,TRBV2,CASKSAGGEFDEQFF
TRBJ1-5,14,TRBV20-1,CSAYRAEGNQPQHF
TRBJ2-1,14,TRBV10-3,CAISVRTADNEQFF
TRBJ2-2,15,TRBV10-3,CAISAAGSNTGELFF
TRBJ2-3,15,TRBV18,CASSPTSGMADTQYF
TRBJ2-1,16,TRBV7-9,CASSLKVQGNKNEQFF
TRBJ1-5,14,TRBV6-1,CATDRGDGNQPQHF
TRBJ2-1,14,TRBV24-1,CATSDPPRHNEQFF
TRBJ2-5,17,TRBV4-1,CASSQENQGAVWETQYF
TRBJ2-3,16,TRBV6-1,CASSVRQGIGTDTQYF